Included here is one T cell receptor (beta chain) sequence, with context. Its antigen is unknown. Sequencing used immunoSEQ version 4 in survey mode. Using immunoSEQ multiplex PCR, the repertoire was profiled, and TCRdb retains in-frame clones only, with some absent. Found here are 6,000 to 8,500 clones, over 60% of them singletons; the top ten hold about 66%. This sample stems from a study of persistence of HIV-infected CD4 T cells. General study points: Within sorted populations, more oligoclonal TCRs accompanied more oligoclonal proviruses. The rare CMV-responding cells with HIV-1 proviruses were not separately TCR-sequenced.

Cells were stimulated with CMV-infected fibroblast lysates at 8 to 10 ug/mL. Sorting of responding CD4+ T cells relied on upregulated CD40 ligand together with CD69. Donors were HIV-1-infected adults who began suppressive ART during chronic infection. V gave up 7 bases and J gave up 5 bases, with 8 bases separating them. The CDR3 runs 12 residues. V usage is TRBV12-3 or TRBV12-4 and J usage is TRBJ2-2; D gene unclear. This material consisted of CD4+ T cells sorted from PBMCs after approximately 18-hour stimulation, taken from a patient who received antiretroviral therapy. The clonotype was recovered from an adult woman with HIV who was CMV-seropositive. The CDR3, as DNA: TGTGCCAGCACTGACCTGACCGGGGAGCTGTTTTTT. Residues: CASTDLTGELFF.